The rows below give T cell receptor beta chains drawn from one sample of a study of PD-1 blockade in classical Hodgkin lymphoma. The data were produced by immunoSEQ multiplex PCR, yet TCRdb's version contains in-frame clones alone and is incomplete. The sample holds around 40,000 clones, approximately 64% seen once. This material consisted of peripheral blood mononuclear cells (PBMCs), taken at baseline. These receptors all stem from a human donor with classical Hodgkin lymphoma. The conserved cysteine and the conserved F or W are not part of the CDR3 here. Each record gives: V gene, CDR3 protein.

>TRBV19
ASSSTPGTGSEAF
>TRBV7-3
ASSPLGSGANVLT
>TRBV4-3
ASSQDMAGRGSGNTIY
>TRBV2
ATNPNGAHTEAF
>TRBV12-2
ASRLAEFGAGAF
>TRBV6-5
ATSSVGATEAF
>TRBV11-2
ASSPMDDQPQH
>TRBV13
ASSLLGEQETQY
>TRBV6-5
ASSQTGGYGYT
>TRBV5-6
ASRLARSEGYT
>TRBV7-9
ASSLVLSSGELF
>TRBV4-1
ASSQEHRGRFDTQY
>TRBV19
ASSIRLYGNYEQY
>TRBV7-9
ASSLGGGLTYEQY
>TRBV12-5
ASGLQGTANEQF
>TRBV7-8
ASSLRGGQYQETQY
>TRBV7-2
ASSLSGGAAGELF
>TRBV30
AWSVSGGDAF
>TRBV9
ASSGETTGFGANVLT
>TRBV2
ASSGLRDRDVYEQY
>TRBV28
ASRSGQGIQETQY
>TRBV19
ASSISRGTEAF
>TRBV28
ASSLWKELTGLNEKLF
>TRBV9
ASSADVVASSYEQY
>TRBV5-6
ASSLGLAGEPGELF
>TRBV4-3
ASSLGLQTGELF
>TRBV18
ASSRQAERQETQY
>TRBV19
ASSIDFGTGGLNEQF
>TRBV19
ASSIGGGVGNTIY
>TRBV27
ASSSPGLASYEQY
>TRBV7-8
ASSPLPGAVTEAF
>TRBV9
ASSVAGTGNYEQY
>TRBV30
AWSRDAAYEQY
>TRBV9
ASSGLATGKSSYNEQF
>TRBV5-1
ASSLWQGASEAF
>TRBV19
ASSLGQGDEQF
>TRBV7-6
ASSPRRDGRQAF
>TRBV2
ASSRNSNEAF